This T cell receptor (beta chain) was found in a study of T cells after yellow fever vaccination. Study outcomes and limitations: From the bulk population, abundant clonotypes could contaminate and appear within FACS-sorted repertoires. Among primary-vaccination clones, most reappeared after the booster, at 95% to 96% for CD4 and 88% for CD8.

A remark on this clonotype: What it binds is not known.

Germline lookup yields CDR1 GTSNPN and CDR2 SVGIG (reference sequence). This CDR3 has 13 amino acids. The V end lost 0 bases, the J end lost 10 bases, and 12 bases lay between the germline ends. Generation of TCR cDNA used 5'RACE template switching (which added a universal primer site and UMIs). TCRdb reanalysed the 5' RACE reads using MiXCR and keeps one entry per CDR3 protein. Of approximately 300,000 distinct CDR3 sequences in the sample, around 11% are singletons; the top ten hold 3% to 4%. The specimen was CD4+ T cells sorted from PBMCs, collected 45 days after the yellow fever booster vaccination. The sequence derives from a man between 18 and 29 years old who received the YFV17D yellow fever vaccine. The chain links TRBV30 to TRBJ1-4, with D tentatively TRBD1 (5 bases). CDR3 in DNA: TGTGCCTGGAGTGTAGGTCGGGGGGGAAAACTGTTTTTT. Translated: CAWSVGRGGKLFF.